The 23 T cell receptor beta chains below come from one sample, sequenced in a study of T cells in Graves' hyperthyroidism and ophthalmopathy. RNA transcripts provided the source from which TCR beta CDR3 regions were amplified. HTBI primers were employed in a first-round RT-PCR of the TCR CDR3. TCRdb independently ran MiXCR on the multiplex PCR reads; one entry per CDR3 protein. Among 140,000 or so distinct CDR3 sequences listed, 22% were seen once. Sequences were obtained from blood. Receptor source: a woman aged 50 to 65 with Graves' hyperthyroidism that later progressed to Graves' ophthalmopathy.

This clonotype occurred many times. The V gene is TRBV20-1, the J gene TRBJ2-5; 7 nucleotides line up with TRBD1. The CDR3 totals 13 residues. The ends lost 5 bases at V and 5 bases at J; junction bases unmatched: 8. Germline values: CDR1 DFQATT, CDR2 SNEGSKA (reference sequence). As DNA, the CDR3 is TGCAGTGCTGACAGGGACGCTTTCGAGACCCAGTACTTC. Its translation is CSADRDAFETQYF.

The chain joins TRBV29-1 to TRBJ2-5; TRBD1 matches 7 bases. The V gene end was trimmed by 1 base and the J gene end by 5 bases; junction bases not matched to a gene: 13. This CDR3 has 16 amino acids. In germline, CDR1 is SQVTM, CDR2 ANQGSEA. The CDR3 DNA is TGCAGCGTTGAAGGCAGGGGGACCCTTGGGATGGAGACCCAGTACTTC. Protein: CSVEGRGTLGMETQYF.

This clonotype was seen repeatedly, ten times or more. This sequence joins TRBV18 and TRBJ2-7; D is possibly TRBD2 (7 bases). Germline V gene data show CDR1 as KGHSH and CDR2 as LQKENI. V dropped 3 bases and J dropped 0 bases, with 21 bases sitting between them. The CDR3 totals 18 residues. The CDR3 region has the DNA TGTGCCAGCTCACCTCTGGCCCGGGGGCTAGCGGACTCCTACGAGCAGTACTTC. Protein: CASSPLARGLADSYEQYF. Full variable domain (rest looked up from reference TRBV18 and TRBJ2-7): NAGVMQNPRHLVRRRGQEARLRCSPMKGHSHVYWYRQLPEEGLKFMVYLQKENIIDESGMPKERFSAEFPKEGPSILRIQQVVRGDSAAYFCASSPLARGLADSYEQYFGPGTRLTVT.

This clonotype was counted many times. One junction end disagrees with the germline gene, perhaps due to a read error. V usage is TRBV27 and J usage is TRBJ1-2; D gene unclear. The CDR3 has 8 residues. Germline V gene lookup returns CDR1 MNHEY and CDR2 SMNVEV (reference sequence). CDR3 residues: CATNGYTF. The CDR3, as DNA: TGTGCCACCAATGGATACACCTTC.

This clonotype was observed at least ten times. The CDR3 coding sequence is TGTGCCAGCAGCTTGGGACTTAGCACAGATACGCAGTATTTT. Amino acids: CASSLGLSTDTQYF. V is TRBV7-9 and J is TRBJ2-3; possible D gene TRBD2, 6 bases. Looked up from germline, CDR1 is SEHNR and CDR2 is FQNEAQ (reference sequence). The CDR3 runs 14 residues. V lost 3 bases to trimming and J lost 0 bases, with 7 bases between them.

In its sample, this clonotype was seen many times. This sequence joins TRBV7-9 and TRBJ1-1, with D unresolved. V lost 1 base, J lost 4 bases, and 10 bases lay in between. Per germline, CDR1 SEHNR and CDR2 FQNEAQ (reference sequence). This CDR3 contains 14 residues. As DNA, the CDR3 is TGTGCCAGCAGCTTAGTTTCGGCGGGCACTGAAGCTTTCTTT. This encodes CASSLVSAGTEAFF.

The chain is built from TRBV6-1 and TRBJ2-2; possible D gene TRBD2, 5 bases. V lost 6 bases and J lost 3, with 8 bases in between. This CDR3 has 13 residues. CDR1 is MNHNS, CDR2 SASEGT, per germline. CDR3 residues: CASRLGHTGELFF. Here the CDR3 DNA reads TGTGCCAGCAGACTAGGGCACACCGGGGAGCTGTTTTTT.

The sample holds many counts of this clonotype. The chain is built from TRBV12-3 or TRBV12-4 and TRBJ1-1; D possibly corresponds to TRBD1 (5 bases). V lost 4 bases to trimming and J lost 1 base, with 13 bases between them. The length of the CDR3 is 15 residues. DNA for the CDR3: TGTGCCAGCAGTTGGGGGTCACTGAGGAACACTGAAGCTTTCTTT. Translation: CASSWGSLRNTEAFF.

This clonotype was picked up many times. V gene TRBV3-1 combines with J gene TRBJ1-2; weak D call: TRBD1 (6 bases). There are 14 residues in the CDR3. Trimming left V 4 bases short and J 6 bases short, with 15 bases between. Germline V gives CDR1 LGHDT, CDR2 YNNKEL (reference sequence). The CDR3 loop reads CASSRGGRKDGYTF. The CDR3 DNA is TGTGCCAGCAGCCGCGGGGGGCGTAAGGATGGCTACACCTTC.

This clonotype was observed a handful of times. The V call is TRBV5-1, the J call TRBJ2-3; TRBD2 aligns across 12 bases. Trimming took 3 bases from V and 6 from J; bases not matched to a gene: 11. CDR1 and CDR2 from the germline V gene are SGHRS and YFSETQ. This CDR3 is built from 17 residues. The CDR3 sequence is CASSSRTPSGRADTQYF. CDR3 sequence (DNA): TGCGCCAGCAGCTCGCGAACTCCTAGCGGGAGGGCGGATACGCAGTATTTT.

J is TRBJ1-5 and V is TRBV6-1; possibly TRBD1 for D (5 bases). CDR3 size: 15 residues. The germline CDR1 and CDR2 sequences are MNHNS and SASEGT. Trimming stripped 7 bases from V and 6 bases from J, with 19 bases between. CDR3 in DNA: TGTGCCAGCACCGAACTGGGACCGCGAAGTCAGCCCCAGCATTTT. It specifies CASTELGPRSQPQHF.

This clonotype occurred many times. V usage is TRBV11-1 and J usage is TRBJ2-5, with a tentative D call TRBD2 (6 bases). Per germline, CDR1 SGHAT and CDR2 FQDESV (reference sequence). The CDR3 is 16 amino acids. V was pared by 5 bases and J by 2 bases, with 18 bases between. The CDR3 protein is CASSRAGTRNQETQYF. Written as DNA, the CDR3 is TGTGCCAGCAGCCGCGCCGGGACTCGGAATCAAGAGACCCAGTACTTC.

The chain has TRBV19 and TRBJ2-7, with TRBD2 matching over 9 bases. This CDR3 region has 14 residues. The V and J ends lost 5 bases and 2 bases, in that order; junction bases with no gene match: 4. Germline V gene sequence: CDR1 LNHDA, CDR2 SQIVND (reference sequence). The CDR3 nucleotides read TGTGCCAGTAGTCAACTAGCGGGCCCCTACGAGCAGTACTTC. Its translation: CASSQLAGPYEQYF.

J is TRBJ2-7 and V is TRBV7-2, with D perhaps TRBD1 or TRBD2 (5 bases each). Trimming cost V 2 bases and J 0 bases, with 20 bases left between them. The CDR3 contains 18 residues. Germline-derived CDR1 and CDR2 are SGHTA and FQGNSA. DNA of the CDR3: TGTGCCAGCAGCTTACTCCGGGACCGCCTGCTTAGCTCCTACGAGCAGTACTTC. Translation gives CASSLLRDRLLSSYEQYF.

The sample holds many counts of this clonotype. The chain has TRBV20-1 and TRBJ2-1, with 11 bases fitting TRBD2. Germline trimming cut 5 bases from V and 6 bases from J; bases unmatched to any gene: 3. CDR3 size: 13 residues. Germline assignment: CDR1 DFQATT and CDR2 SNEGSKA (reference sequence). The CDR3 DNA reads as TGCAGTGCTCCACTAGCGGGAGTCAATGAGCAGTTCTTC. It yields the protein CSAPLAGVNEQFF.

This clonotype was seen many times. The chain couples TRBV28 to TRBJ2-4; 7 bases align to TRBD2. Germline V gene lookup returns CDR1 MDHEN and CDR2 SYDVKM. The CDR3 covers 16 residues. The junction had 5 bases not matched to a gene; V was cut back by 3 bases and J by 0 bases. The CDR3 loop is CASSFGTNLAKNIQYF. The DNA of the CDR3 is TGTGCCAGCAGTTTTGGGACTAATTTAGCCAAAAACATTCAGTACTTC.

V and J are TRBV20-1 and TRBJ1-1, with unresolved D. The germline V gene encodes CDR1 DFQATT and CDR2 SNEGSKA (reference sequence). The CDR3 extends over 13 amino acids. As DNA, the CDR3 is TGCAGGCCTGGAGCAGGTACGAACACTGAAGCTTTCTTT. Translating it yields CRPGAGTNTEAFF.

This clonotype was counted between two and nine times. The gene calls are TRBV19 and TRBJ1-5, with D unresolved. CDR1 and CDR2 (germline): LNHDA, SQIVND (reference sequence). Trimming pared 2 bases from V and 1 base from J, leaving 9 bases between. The CDR3 has 15 residues. The CDR3 DNA follows: TGTGCCAGTAGTATAACGGCGGACAGCAATCAGCCCCAGCATTTT. Translated: CASSITADSNQPQHF.

The V and J genes are TRBV5-4 and TRBJ1-2, with TRBD1 identical over 10 bases. Germline CDR1 reads SGHNT; CDR2 reads YYREEE (reference sequence). The V gene end was trimmed by 7 bases and the J gene end by 8 bases; junction bases not matched to a gene: 11. The CDR3 extends over 14 amino acids. Written as DNA, the CDR3 is TGTGCCAGCCCCACGCCGGGACAGGGGATAGGCTACACCTTC. Amino acids: CASPTPGQGIGYTF.

This clonotype was counted only a few times. CDR3 residues: CASSSTPGGTGELFF. The CDR3 DNA is TGCGCCAGCAGCTCTACCCCCGGTGGTACCGGGGAGCTGTTTTTT. The chain carries TRBV5-1 and TRBJ2-2; D is undetermined. The ends were cut back, 3 bases at V and 5 bases at J, with 14 bases in the middle. The CDR3 extends over 15 amino acids. Germline assignment: CDR1 SGHRS and CDR2 YFSETQ.

This chain connects TRBV6-1 to TRBJ1-4, with 8 bases fitting TRBD1. The CDR3 extends over 15 amino acids. Germline assignment: CDR1 MNHNS and CDR2 SASEGT. The J segment lost 0 bases and the V segment lost 6 bases, leaving 3 bases of the junction unmatched. The CDR3 nucleotides read TGTGCCAGCAGCCGGACAGGGTCAACTAATGAAAAACTGTTTTTT. Translating it yields CASSRTGSTNEKLFF.

This chain joins TRBV2 and TRBJ1-1; D is perhaps TRBD1 (5 bases). This CDR3 comprises 13 residues. The germline V and J ends were trimmed by 7 bases and 2 bases, with 11 bases remaining between them. Germline-derived CDR1 and CDR2 are SNHLY and FYNNEI. CDR3 nucleotides: TGTGCCAGCACGCGAGGGACTAACACTGAAGCTTTCTTT. It yields the protein CASTRGTNTEAFF.

The V and J genes are TRBV28 and TRBJ2-5; 14 positions match TRBD2. CDR1 and CDR2 (germline): MDHEN, SYDVKM. The CDR3 length is 15 residues. Unmatched junction bases numbered 6, after V lost 10 bases and J lost 2 bases. This CDR3 is CAISGLAGGQETQYF. The CDR3 DNA reads TGTGCCATCAGCGGACTAGCGGGAGGTCAAGAGACCCAGTACTTC.